Each of the 17 T cell receptor beta chains below was sequenced from the same sample in a study of T cell clones after liver transplantation. Libraries were prepared by immunoSEQ multiplex PCR; TCRdb keeps only in-frame clonotypes and omits some of them. In the table there are tens of thousands of clones, less than 90% of which are singletons. Source: CD4+ T cells from blood, taken at the 22-month timepoint. These receptors all come from a human patient who received a liver transplant. The graft donor may have contributed some T cells.

This clone was seen only once. The chain is built from TRBV5-1 and TRBJ2-7; D is possibly TRBD2 (6 bases). The CDR3 consists of 18 residues. V shed 0 bases and J shed 0 bases, with 19 bases lying between them. Germline CDR1 SGHRS, CDR2 YFSETQ. The CDR3 sequence: CASSLGAPGATISYEQYF. The CDR3 nucleotides read TGCGCCAGCAGCTTGGGCGCCCCGGGAGCGACTATCTCCTACGAGCAGTACTTC.

The gene calls are TRBV7-2 and TRBJ2-5, with D perhaps matching TRBD1 (6 bases). There are 14 residues in the CDR3. V was cut by 2 bases and J by 0 bases, with 7 bases left in between. Germline V gene sequence: CDR1 SGHTA, CDR2 FQGNSA. The CDR3 DNA reads TGTGCCAGCAGCTTACCAGGGGACCAAGAGACCCAGTACTTC. Its translation: CASSLPGDQETQYF.

The chain uses TRBV29-1 and TRBJ2-3; 12 bases align to TRBD2. The CDR3 extends over 14 amino acids. Trimming cost V 4 bases and J 2 bases; bases outside gene matches: 1. Germline V gene sequence: CDR1 SQVTM, CDR2 ANQGSEA. The CDR3 DNA follows: TGCAGCGTTGGGACTAGCGGGAACACAGATACGCAGTATTTT. Protein: CSVGTSGNTDTQYF.

The chain uses TRBV15 and TRBJ2-7; D is unclear. Germline V lookup: CDR1 LNHNV, CDR2 YYDKDF (reference sequence). Trimming cost V 6 bases and J 2 bases, with 14 bases left between them. This CDR3 region has 14 residues. In DNA, the CDR3 is TGTGCCACCAGTAGGGCGAGCAGCGCCTACGAGCAGTACTTC. It translates to CATSRASSAYEQYF.

This clone showed up just a few times. The J gene is TRBJ1-5, the V gene TRBV28; D gene ambiguous. Germline assignment: CDR1 MDHEN and CDR2 SYDVKM. The length of the CDR3 is 15 residues. V dropped 5 bases and J dropped 0 bases, with 11 bases sitting between them. CDR3 residues: CASSIDTLSNQPQHF. The CDR3 DNA follows: TGTGCCAGCAGTATAGACACCCTTAGCAATCAGCCCCAGCATTTT.

This clone was recorded at least ten times. The chain links TRBV6-5 to TRBJ2-3, with TRBD2 matching 7 bases. The CDR3 contains 14 residues. V shed 6 bases, J shed 0 bases, and the junction held 3 bases outside the gene matches. Germline CDR1 MNHEY, CDR2 SVGAGI. This chain's CDR3 is CASSRDYSTDTQYF. CDR3 coding DNA: TGTGCCAGCAGCCGGGACTACAGCACAGATACGCAGTATTTT.

The J gene is TRBJ2-1, the V gene TRBV11-2; maybe TRBD2 (6 bases). The V gene's germline CDR1 is SGHAT and CDR2 FQNNGV. Trimming cost V 1 base and J 8 bases, with 12 bases left between them. This CDR3 spans 14 amino acids. The CDR3 loop reads CASSLAVAADEQFF. The CDR3 nucleotides read TGTGCCAGCAGCTTAGCTGTAGCGGCCGATGAGCAGTTCTTC.

This clone was seen a handful of times. V and J are TRBV7-2 and TRBJ1-6; possibly TRBD1 for D (5 bases). V dropped 1 base and J dropped 7 bases, with 17 bases sitting between them. This CDR3 spans 17 amino acids. Germline V gene lookup returns CDR1 SGHTA and CDR2 FQGNSA. CDR3: CASSLVLGGYGNSPLHF. The CDR3 bases are TGTGCCAGCAGCTTAGTACTCGGGGGTTACGGCAATTCACCCCTCCACTTT.

V usage is TRBV11-2 and J usage is TRBJ2-3; D gene unclear. The V gene's germline CDR1 is SGHAT and CDR2 FQNNGV. CDR3 length: 14 residues. V was trimmed by 1 base and J by 6 bases, leaving 11 bases between them. This CDR3 reads CASSLGTFKDTQYF. The CDR3 coding sequence is TGTGCCAGCAGCTTAGGGACCTTTAAGGATACGCAGTATTTT.

This clone was seen only a few times. CDR3 sequence (DNA): TGTGCCACCAATAGCGGGGGTTCGGCGAACACCGGGGAGCTGTTTTTT. Translating it yields CATNSGGSANTGELFF. The chain joins TRBV10-3 to TRBJ2-2, with 9 positions matching TRBD2. Germline CDR1 reads ENHRY; CDR2 reads SYGVKD. V shed 10 bases and J 0 bases; nucleotides not matched to a gene: 9. The CDR3 is 16 residues long.

The chain carries TRBV7-2 and TRBJ1-6, with D unresolved. The germline gives CDR1 SGHTA, CDR2 FQGNSA. This CDR3 contains 15 residues. V lost 1 base to trimming and J lost 10 bases, with 14 bases between them. CDR3 in amino acids: CASSLDVRGSSPLHF. CDR3 nucleotide sequence: TGTGCCAGCAGCTTAGACGTAAGAGGTAGCTCACCCCTCCACTTT.

The chain employs TRBV19 and TRBJ1-3; no definite D call. V gave up 8 bases and J gave up 0 bases, with 8 bases separating them. Per germline, CDR1 LNHDA and CDR2 SQIVND (reference sequence). CDR3 length: 13 residues. DNA for the CDR3: TGTGCCAGTCAAGTCACCTCTGGAAACACCATATATTTT. It specifies CASQVTSGNTIYF.

This sequence joins TRBV11-2 and TRBJ2-3; D unresolved. Per germline, CDR1 SGHAT and CDR2 FQNNGV. This CDR3 contains 11 residues. V was cut by 6 bases and J by 5 bases, with 6 bases left in between. CDR3 region: CASRIRDTQYF. In DNA form, the CDR3 reads TGTGCCAGCAGGATTAGAGATACGCAGTATTTT.

The chain employs TRBV7-3 and TRBJ2-2, with TRBD1 matching over 7 bases. V lost 7 bases to trimming and J lost 7 bases; unmatched junction nucleotides: 3. The CDR3 contains 12 residues. Germline V gene data show CDR1 as SGHTA and CDR2 as FQGTGA. CDR3 nucleotide sequence: TGTGCCAGCAAGGGGGCGAGCGGGGAGCTGTTTTTT. It codes for CASKGASGELFF.

Here the CDR3 reads CASSQGTSGRAVETQYF. The CDR3 DNA sequence: TGCGCCAGCAGCCAAGGGACTAGCGGGAGGGCAGTGGAGACCCAGTACTTC. The chain links TRBV4-3 to TRBJ2-5; 15 nucleotides align to TRBD2. The CDR3 is 17 residues long. Losses at the gene ends were 1 base for V and 5 bases for J; bases not matched to a gene: 5. Germline V gene lookup returns CDR1 LGHNA and CDR2 YSLEER.

This clone was seen a single time. This chain connects TRBV5-1 to TRBJ2-5; 7 bases match TRBD2. Germline-derived CDR1 and CDR2 are SGHRS and YFSETQ. The CDR3 has 15 amino acids. The V and J ends lost 0 bases and 5 bases, in that order; junction bases with no gene match: 7. The CDR3 spells CASSLVFGGGETQYF. The CDR3 nucleotides read TGCGCCAGCAGCTTGGTATTCGGGGGAGGGGAGACCCAGTACTTC.

The chain carries TRBV4-2 and TRBJ2-7, with 15 bases matching TRBD2. The CDR3 has 22 residues. The V segment lost 0 bases and the J segment 2 bases; nucleotides outside the gene matches: 17. CDR1 is LGHNA and CDR2 is YNFKEQ in the germline V gene. Written as DNA, the CDR3 is TGTGCCAGCAGCCAAGAGCTGGCCCCCCCGGGACTAGCGGGAGGCCGCCCCTACGAGCAGTACTTC. This translates into CASSQELAPPGLAGGRPYEQYF.